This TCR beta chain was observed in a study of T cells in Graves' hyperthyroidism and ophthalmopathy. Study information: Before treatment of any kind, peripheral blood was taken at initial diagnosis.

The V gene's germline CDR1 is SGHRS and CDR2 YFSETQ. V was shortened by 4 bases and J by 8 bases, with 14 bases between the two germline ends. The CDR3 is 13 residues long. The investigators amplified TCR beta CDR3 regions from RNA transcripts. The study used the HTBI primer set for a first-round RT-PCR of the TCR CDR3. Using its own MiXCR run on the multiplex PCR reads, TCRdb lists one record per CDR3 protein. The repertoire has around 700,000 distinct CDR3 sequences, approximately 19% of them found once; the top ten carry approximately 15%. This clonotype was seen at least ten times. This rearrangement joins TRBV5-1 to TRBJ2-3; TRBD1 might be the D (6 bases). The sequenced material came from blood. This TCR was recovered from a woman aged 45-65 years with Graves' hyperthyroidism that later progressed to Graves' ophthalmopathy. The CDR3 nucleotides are TGCGCCAGCAGCCCAGAAGCCAGGGGTACGCAGTATTTT. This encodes CASSPEARGTQYF.